This passage covers 12 T cell receptor beta chains from one sample sequenced in a study of response to subunit inactivated influenza vaccine. MiXCR, applied by TCRdb to the RT-PCR reads, yields one record per CDR3 protein. The profile shows 630,000 or so distinct CDR3 sequences, roughly 14% of them singletons. Material: PBMCs from blood, obtained 11 to 12 days after vaccination. The source is a man in his fifties who received an inactivated influenza vaccine.

The chain employs TRBV29-1 and TRBJ1-4; no clear D gene. There are 13 residues in the CDR3. Germline-derived CDR1 and CDR2 are SQVTM and ANQGSEA. V was shortened by 6 bases and J by 0 bases, with 8 bases between the two germline ends. CDR3 nucleotides: TGCAGCGTGCAGAGAGCAACTAATGAAAAACTGTTTTTT. It specifies CSVQRATNEKLFF.

This clonotype has only a few counts. The V call is TRBV20-1, the J call TRBJ2-7, with 8 bases identical to TRBD2. CDR3 length equals 14 residues. J was trimmed by 4 bases and V by 1 base; bases with no gene match: 6. Germline lookup yields CDR1 DFQATT and CDR2 SNEGSKA (reference sequence). The CDR3 DNA reads as TGCAGTGCTAGAGTTCCCGCTAGCGGGTACGAGCAGTACTTC. This translates into CSARVPASGYEQYF.

This clonotype showed up just a few times. The rearrangement links TRBV6-5 to TRBJ1-1; 10 bases are shared with TRBD1. Germline lookup yields CDR1 MNHEY and CDR2 SVGAGI. The CDR3 runs to 14 residues. J was trimmed by 4 bases and V by 3 bases; bases with no gene match: 2. CDR3 loop: CASSYRTGGTEAFF. The CDR3 bases are TGTGCCAGCAGTTATAGGACAGGGGGCACTGAAGCTTTCTTT.

CDR3: CASSLVRDSTDTQYF. For the CDR3, the DNA is TGTGCCAGCAGCTTGGTGCGGGACAGCACAGATACGCAGTATTTT. This rearrangement joins TRBV7-6 to TRBJ2-3, with a possible D match to TRBD2 (6 bases). Germline CDR1 reads SGHVS; CDR2 reads FNYEAQ. Trimming took 3 bases from V and 0 from J, leaving 10 bases between them. This CDR3 is built from 15 residues.

This clonotype was seen at least ten times. The chain has TRBV9 and TRBJ2-2; the D call may be TRBD1 or TRBD2 (5 bases each). CDR3 length: 14 residues. Trimming cost V 2 bases and J 2 bases, with 7 bases left between them. Germline CDR1 and CDR2: SGDLS and YYNGEE. The CDR3 loop reads CASSVGPNTGELFF. The CDR3 DNA is TGTGCCAGCAGCGTGGGACCAAACACCGGGGAGCTGTTTTTT. Together with reference TRBV9 and TRBJ2-2, the CDR3 gives the full variable domain: DSGVTQTPKHLITATGQRVTLRCSPRSGDLSVYWYQQSLDQGLQFLIQYYNGEERAKGNILERFSAQQFPDLHSELNLSSLELGDSALYFCASSVGPNTGELFFGEGSRLTVL.

The chain combines TRBV18 with TRBJ2-1; D is unclear. Germline V gene sequence: CDR1 KGHSH, CDR2 LQKENI. V lost 1 base and J 6 bases, leaving 10 bases between the germline ends. CDR3 length: 14 amino acids. The CDR3: CASSPQGNSNEQFF. CDR3 coding DNA: TGTGCCAGCTCACCACAAGGCAATTCCAATGAGCAGTTCTTC.

This clonotype occurred a few times. This rearrangement joins TRBV6-5 to TRBJ2-1; D gene ambiguous. The V gene lost 2 bases and the J gene lost 3 bases, with 5 bases spanning the gap. The CDR3 sequence is 13 residues long. Germline lookup yields CDR1 MNHEY and CDR2 SVGAGI. In DNA form, the CDR3 reads TGTGCCAGCAGTTACAATCTCTACAATGAGCAGTTCTTC. This gives the protein CASSYNLYNEQFF.

The chain links TRBV20-1 to TRBJ2-1; 13 bases are a match to TRBD2. The CDR3 contains 14 residues. Germline-derived CDR1 and CDR2 are DFQATT and SNEGSKA (reference sequence). With 4 bases clipped from V and 9 bases from J, the junction kept 6 bases outside the gene matches. The CDR3 nucleotides are TGCAGTGCTATAACTAGCGGGAGGGTGGGTGAGCAGTTCTTC. This encodes CSAITSGRVGEQFF.

This clonotype was counted between two and nine times. V is TRBV28 and J is TRBJ2-3; 9 bases are a match to TRBD2. Losses at the gene ends were 3 bases for V and 4 bases for J; bases not matched to a gene: 5. The V gene's germline CDR1 is MDHEN and CDR2 SYDVKM. This CDR3 is 15 amino acids long. CDR3 nucleotide sequence: TGTGCCAGCAGTTTGTTGCGGGGGGGCTCAGATACGCAGTATTTT. Translated: CASSLLRGGSDTQYF.

This rearrangement joins TRBV27 to TRBJ1-5; TRBD1 matches at 8 bases. Germline-derived CDR1 and CDR2 are MNHEY and SMNVEV (reference sequence). The V segment lost 2 bases and the J segment 3 bases; nucleotides outside the gene matches: 3. The CDR3 totals 15 residues. The chain's CDR3 is CASSLQGAINQPQHF. CDR3 sequence (DNA): TGTGCCAGCAGTTTACAGGGGGCCATCAATCAGCCCCAGCATTTT.

The chain joins TRBV7-2 to TRBJ2-5; 10 positions match TRBD1. This CDR3 has 16 residues. With 5 bases clipped from V and 5 bases from J, the junction kept 11 bases outside the gene matches. The germline CDR1 and CDR2 sequences are SGHTA and FQGNSA. The CDR3 region has the DNA TGTGCCAGCAGCCCGACAGGGGGCGGTTTATGGGAGACCCAGTACTTC. Its protein is CASSPTGGGLWETQYF.

The chain couples TRBV20-1 to TRBJ1-1; D is unclear. The CDR3 consists of 14 residues. From germline, CDR1 is DFQATT and CDR2 SNEGSKA (reference sequence). Trimming shortened V by 6 bases and J by 11 bases, and 25 bases separated the two germline ends. Here the CDR3 reads CSANDPRTGKFAFF. The CDR3 region has the DNA TGCAGTGCAAACGACCCCCGGACGGGAAAGTTCGCTTTCTTT.